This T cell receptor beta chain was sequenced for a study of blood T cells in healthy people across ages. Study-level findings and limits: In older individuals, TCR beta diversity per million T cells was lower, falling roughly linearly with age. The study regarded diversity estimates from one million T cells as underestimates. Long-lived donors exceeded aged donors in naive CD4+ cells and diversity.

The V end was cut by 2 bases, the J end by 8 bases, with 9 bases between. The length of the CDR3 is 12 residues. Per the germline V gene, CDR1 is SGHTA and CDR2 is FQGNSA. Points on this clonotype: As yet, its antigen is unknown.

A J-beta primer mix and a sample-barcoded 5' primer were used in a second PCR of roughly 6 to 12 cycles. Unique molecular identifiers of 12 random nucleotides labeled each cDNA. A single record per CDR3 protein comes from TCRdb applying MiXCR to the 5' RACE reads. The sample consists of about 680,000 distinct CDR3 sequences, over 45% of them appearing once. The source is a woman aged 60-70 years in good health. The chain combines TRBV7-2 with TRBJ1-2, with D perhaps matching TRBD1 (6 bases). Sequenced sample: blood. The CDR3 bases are TGTGCCAGCAGCTTAACAGGGATCGGCTACACCTTC. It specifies CASSLTGIGYTF.